The 32 T cell receptor beta chains below were found in one sample sequenced in a study of CD4 T cells in relation to SARS-CoV-2 and coronaviruses. TCRdb's table, derived via immunoSEQ multiplex PCR, lists solely in-frame clones and lacks some. The data contain about 39,000 clones, around 77% of them singletons. For these TCRs, the target antigens are not known. Specimen: memory CD4+ T cells from PBMCs, cultured in vitro. Source of these receptors: an adult with COVID-19.

The sample holds one count of this clone. The rearrangement uses TRBV3-1 (or the pseudogene TRBV3-2) and TRBJ2-7, with 13 bases aligning to TRBD2. The germline V gene has CDR1 LGHDT and CDR2 YNNKEL (reference sequence). Unmatched junction bases numbered 1, after V lost 3 bases and J lost 2 bases. The CDR3 contains 15 residues. Here the CDR3 reads CASSQGLAGPYEQYF. DNA for the CDR3: TGTGCCAGCAGCCAGGGACTAGCGGGACCCTACGAGCAGTACTTC.

The gene calls are TRBV10-3 and TRBJ2-7; TRBD1 matches at 8 bases. This CDR3 contains 13 residues. Unmatched junction bases numbered 6, after V lost 10 bases and J lost 1 base. Germline CDR1 ENHRY, CDR2 SYGVKD. The CDR3 sequence: CANGQGQSYEQYF. The DNA for the CDR3 is TGTGCCAACGGACAGGGCCAATCCTACGAGCAGTACTTC.

The chain couples TRBV5-1 to TRBJ1-4; D is possibly TRBD1 (5 bases). The CDR3 spans 16 residues. Trimming pared 3 bases from V and 2 bases from J, leaving 14 bases between. Germline CDR1 reads SGHRS; CDR2 reads YFSETQ. The DNA of the CDR3 is TGCGCCAGCAGCTCAGGGACTTACGGGACTAATGAAAAACTGTTTTTT. This gives the protein CASSSGTYGTNEKLFF.

The chain combines TRBV5-4 with TRBJ2-5; TRBD2 agrees at 9 bases. V was clipped by 4 bases and J by 5 bases; unmatched bases: 12. Germline CDR1 reads SGHNT; CDR2 reads YYREEE (reference sequence). CDR3 size: 16 residues. The CDR3 loop is CASSKGVVAGEETQYF. The CDR3 coding sequence is TGTGCCAGCAGCAAAGGTGTGGTAGCGGGAGAGGAGACCCAGTACTTC. Looking up the rest from reference TRBV5-4 and TRBJ2-5 gives the full variable domain: ETGVTQSPTHLIKTRGQQVTLRCSSQSGHNTVSWYQQALGQGPQFIFQYYREEENGRGNFPPRFSGLQFPNYSSELNVNALELDDSALYLCASSKGVVAGEETQYFGPGTRLLVL.

V and J are TRBV11-2 and TRBJ1-1; D remains ambiguous. CDR3 size: 14 residues. CDR1 SGHAT and CDR2 FQNNGV come from the germline V gene. V lost 7 bases, J lost 0 bases, and 12 bases lay in between. The CDR3 loop reads CASTQKVMNTEAFF. CDR3 bases: TGTGCCAGCACCCAGAAGGTCATGAACACTGAAGCTTTCTTT.

The J gene is TRBJ2-1, the V gene TRBV29-1, with 7 bases lining up with TRBD2. Germline CDR1 and CDR2: SQVTM and ANQGSEA. The CDR3 sequence is 12 residues long. J gave up 6 bases and V 7 bases, and 6 bases lay outside the gene matches. CDR3 sequence: CSAQRGSNEQFF. CDR3 DNA: TGCAGCGCTCAGCGCGGGAGCAATGAGCAGTTCTTC.

The rearrangement uses TRBV7-6 and TRBJ2-5, with D possibly being TRBD1 or TRBD2 (5 bases each). The CDR3 has 14 amino acids. CDR1 and CDR2 (germline): SGHVS, FNYEAQ. V lost 2 bases and J 5 bases, leaving 12 bases between the germline ends. The CDR3 spells CASSLRTEGETQYF. The CDR3 bases are TGTGCCAGCAGCTTACGGACTGAGGGGGAGACCCAGTACTTC.

This clone came up once. The chain couples TRBV28 to TRBJ1-1; 8 bases line up with TRBD1. CDR1 is MDHEN, CDR2 SYDVKM, per germline. Losses at the gene ends were 7 bases for V and 3 bases for J; bases not matched to a gene: 7. The CDR3 has 14 amino acids. The CDR3 sequence: CASKDQGAYTEAFF. DNA of the CDR3: TGTGCCAGCAAAGACCAGGGGGCTTACACTGAAGCTTTCTTT.

V usage is TRBV6-8 and J usage is TRBJ2-7; TRBD1 matches at 9 bases. V dropped 6 bases and J dropped 2; count of bases not matched to a gene: 11. CDR1 is MNHGY, CDR2 SAAAGT, per germline. The CDR3 is 16 residues long. The CDR3 is CASSHPGGTGTYEQYF. As DNA, the CDR3 is TGTGCCAGCAGCCACCCCGGGGGGACAGGGACCTACGAGCAGTACTTC.

The chain employs TRBV24-1 and TRBJ1-6; D gene unclear. Trimming took 7 bases from V and 3 from J, leaving 9 bases between them. The length of the CDR3 is 14 residues. Germline loops: CDR1 KGHDR, CDR2 SFDVKD. CDR3 protein: CATSEDGYNSPLHF. The CDR3 DNA reads TGTGCCACCAGCGAGGACGGCTATAATTCACCCCTCCACTTT.

This clone was observed a single time. This rearrangement joins TRBV5-4 to TRBJ1-1; no clear D. This CDR3 is 13 amino acids long. Germline CDR1 is SGHNT and CDR2 is YYREEE (reference sequence). V lost 4 bases, J lost 1 base, and 8 bases lay in between. CDR3 DNA: TGTGCCAGCAGCCTAGACCCGAACACTGAAGCTTTCTTT. Amino acids: CASSLDPNTEAFF.

The chain links TRBV28 to TRBJ2-7; 8 nucleotides match TRBD1. V gave up 4 bases and J gave up 2 bases; unmatched junction bases: 10. Per the germline V gene, CDR1 is MDHEN and CDR2 is SYDVKM. The CDR3 runs 16 residues. Written as DNA, the CDR3 is TGTGCCAGCAGTTCCGGGGCGGACAGGGCTACCTACGAGCAGTACTTC. The encoded protein is CASSSGADRATYEQYF.

The chain employs TRBV15 and TRBJ2-3; 8 nucleotides agree with TRBD2. The CDR3 spans 17 residues. Germline CDR1 LNHNV, CDR2 YYDKDF (reference sequence). Trimming cost V 0 bases and J 10 bases; bases outside gene matches: 15. The DNA of the CDR3 is TGTGCCACCAGCAGAGAGGGTAACTCCGGGGGGGCCCAGGCGCAGTATTTT. It translates to CATSREGNSGGAQAQYF.

This clone was observed a single time. This chain links TRBV29-1 with TRBJ2-2; maybe TRBD1 (5 bases). This CDR3 has 15 amino acids. Germline V gene sequence: CDR1 SQVTM, CDR2 ANQGSEA. Trimming shortened V by 4 bases and J by 0 bases, and 12 bases separated the two germline ends. The CDR3 reads CSVGTGRANTGELFF. The CDR3, as DNA: TGCAGCGTTGGAACAGGCCGGGCGAACACCGGGGAGCTGTTTTTT.

This clone came up once. The chain carries TRBV23-1 and TRBJ2-5; TRBD1 aligns across 8 bases. TRBV23-1 is given ORF status, its function remaining uncertain. The CDR3 runs 14 residues. V lost 3 bases, J lost 4 bases, and 4 bases stayed unmatched. CDR3 nucleotides: TGCGCCAGCAGTCACCCCGGGACAGGAGAGACCCAGTACTTC. Protein: CASSHPGTGETQYF.

The chain joins TRBV6-2 or TRBV6-3 to TRBJ2-1; maybe TRBD2 (6 bases). Trimming shortened V by 5 bases and J by 8 bases, and 19 bases separated the two germline ends. This CDR3 spans 15 amino acids. Germline V lookup: CDR1 MNHEY, CDR2 SVGEGT. CDR3 nucleotide sequence: TGTGCCAGCAGTACCCGACTAGTAGATTGGGATGAGCAGTTCTTC. This codes for CASSTRLVDWDEQFF.

This chain uses TRBV29-1 with TRBJ2-1, with 8 bases matching TRBD1. CDR1 and CDR2 from the germline V gene are SQVTM and ANQGSEA. CDR3 length: 12 amino acids. The CDR3 coding sequence is TGCACCACGACAGGGGCGGAGGGTGAGCAGTTCTTC. Its protein is CTTTGAEGEQFF.

The genes are TRBV21-1 and TRBJ2-7; the table calls TRBD1, which could not be checked here. TRBV21-1 is assigned pseudogene status. The CDR3 covers 13 residues. The CDR3 DNA sequence: TGTGCCAGCAGCCCTAGGACAAACTACGAGCAGTACTTC. It encodes CASSPRTNYEQYF.

The genes are TRBV21-1 and TRBJ2-3; the table's D gene call, TRBD2, was not cross checked with the DNA. TRBV21-1 is shown as a pseudogene. This CDR3 region has 16 residues. This chain's CDR3 is CASSKGLAGGPPTQYF. CDR3 DNA: TGTGCCAGCAGCAAGGGACTAGCGGGAGGGCCCCCAACGCAGTATTTT.

The CDR3 DNA sequence: TGTGCCAGCAGCCCAGGGGGAGACAAAGCTTTCTTT. Amino acid sequence: CASSPGGDKAFF. The chain couples TRBV7-9 to TRBJ1-1; TRBD1 agrees at 7 bases. The germline gives CDR1 SEHNR, CDR2 FQNEAQ (reference sequence). The CDR3 loop spans 12 amino acids. V lost 5 bases and J lost 9; bases outside the gene matches: 6.

CDR3 sequence: CAWSVRVAGLLTRYHNEQFF. CDR3 nucleotides: TGTGCCTGGAGTGTACGGGTAGCGGGCCTTCTCACCCGCTATCACAATGAGCAGTTCTTC. The J gene is TRBJ2-1, the V gene TRBV30, with 7 bases identical to TRBD2. The CDR3 sequence is 20 residues long. Germline V gene data show CDR1 as GTSNPN and CDR2 as SVGIG (reference sequence). The V and J ends lost 0 bases and 5 bases, in that order; junction bases with no gene match: 22.

This clone has a single count. The V call is TRBV7-9, the J call TRBJ2-7; TRBD2 agrees at 13 bases. From germline, CDR1 is SEHNR and CDR2 FQNEAQ (reference sequence). The J segment lost 4 bases and the V segment lost 3 bases, leaving 3 bases of the junction unmatched. This CDR3 contains 15 residues. The CDR3 reads CASSFGLAGVYEQYF. CDR3 sequence (DNA): TGTGCCAGCAGCTTCGGACTAGCGGGAGTGTACGAGCAGTACTTC.

The chain joins TRBV30 to TRBJ1-2; possible D gene TRBD1, 6 bases. With 3 bases removed from V and 6 bases from J, the gap between germline ends came to 20 bases. Germline V gene sequence: CDR1 GTSNPN, CDR2 SVGIG (reference sequence). The CDR3 is 15 residues long. CDR3 in DNA: TGTGCCTGGAGCCTTGGACAGTGGGGGCGGGATGGCTACACCTTC. This sequence encodes CAWSLGQWGRDGYTF.

By sample share, this clone is large. The CDR3 region is CASSSGEGAQSFF. CDR3 bases: TGTGCCAGCAGCTCCGGGGAGGGGGCGCAATCTTTCTTT. The rearrangement links TRBV6-6 to TRBJ1-1; 7 nucleotides match TRBD1. The trim removed 6 bases at V and 12 bases at J, leaving 13 bases unmatched. The CDR3 extends over 13 amino acids. CDR1 and CDR2 (germline): MNHNY, SVGAGI (reference sequence).

The chain joins TRBV24-1 to TRBJ2-2; D is uncertain. Germline CDR1 KGHDR, CDR2 SFDVKD. There are 14 residues in the CDR3. Between the trimmed V and J ends, which lost 3 bases and 3 bases, there was a span of 7 bases. The CDR3 bases are TGTGCCACCAGTGATGTAGGGTACACCGGGGAGCTGTTTTTT. As protein: CATSDVGYTGELFF.

The J gene is TRBJ1-2, the V gene TRBV30; no clear D. CDR1 and CDR2 (germline): GTSNPN, SVGIG (reference sequence). Trimming removed 0 bases at V and 6 bases at J, with 11 bases between. The CDR3 runs to 13 residues. The DNA for the CDR3 is TGTGCCTGGAGTGTAGAGGCCAGGAATGGCTACACCTTC. Amino acid sequence: CAWSVEARNGYTF.

V and J are TRBV5-1 and TRBJ1-5; unclear D gene. Germline values: CDR1 SGHRS, CDR2 YFSETQ. This CDR3 has 13 residues. Trimming cost V 2 bases and J 3 bases, with 6 bases left between them. The CDR3: CASSLRPNQPQHF. CDR3 in DNA: TGCGCCAGCAGCTTAAGGCCCAATCAGCCCCAGCATTTT. Full variable domain (missing parts from reference TRBV5-1 and TRBJ1-5): KAGVTQTPRYLIKTRGQQVTLSCSPISGHRSVSWYQQTPGQGLQFLFEYFSETQRNKGNFPGRFSGRQFSNSRSEMNVSTLELGDSALYLCASSLRPNQPQHFGDGTRLSIL.

The rearrangement joins TRBV5-4 to TRBJ2-7; TRBD2 agrees at 7 bases. The CDR3 contains 13 residues. The trim removed 8 bases at V and 2 bases at J, leaving 7 bases unmatched. Germline V CDR1 and CDR2: SGHNT, YYREEE (reference sequence). CDR3 sequence (DNA): TGTGCCAGTGTAAGGGGAGGGGCCTACGAGCAGTACTTC. Its protein is CASVRGGAYEQYF.

This clone was found a few times. Here the CDR3 DNA reads TGCGCCAGCAGCCAATCCCCGGGGTGGGATAATTCACCCCTCCACTTT. Encoded protein: CASSQSPGWDNSPLHF. The chain links TRBV4-1 to TRBJ1-6; D unresolved. The V end lost 2 bases, the J end lost 5 bases, and 13 bases lay between the germline ends. The CDR3 consists of 16 residues. The germline gives CDR1 MGHRA, CDR2 YSYEKL.

This clone was seen only a few times. This sequence joins TRBV6-5 and TRBJ1-1; D unclear. V was cut by 7 bases and J by 1 base, with 7 bases left in between. The V gene's germline CDR1 is MNHEY and CDR2 SVGAGI. This CDR3 region has 12 residues. CDR3 region: CASKDPNTEAFF. The CDR3 DNA reads TGTGCCAGCAAGGACCCGAACACTGAAGCTTTCTTT.

The DNA of the CDR3 is TGTGCCAGCAGCTTAAAGCTGACAGGCATCAGTCGGAGCACAGATACGCAGTATTTT. Amino acid sequence: CASSLKLTGISRSTDTQYF. The V call is TRBV7-6, the J call TRBJ2-3, with D perhaps TRBD1 (6 bases). CDR3 length: 19 residues. Germline CDR1 reads SGHVS; CDR2 reads FNYEAQ. Trimming stripped 2 bases from V and 0 bases from J, with 21 bases between.

V usage is TRBV4-1 and J usage is TRBJ2-5, with D uncertain. The length of the CDR3 is 14 residues. V was pared by 1 base and J by 4 bases, with 10 bases between. CDR1 is MGHRA and CDR2 is YSYEKL in the germline V gene. The CDR3 DNA reads as TGCGCCAGCAGCCAAGTTTTAGGGCTAGAGACCCAGTACTTC. Translating it yields CASSQVLGLETQYF.